This TCR beta chain was captured by sequencing in a study of blood T cell repertoires in COVID-19. At the level of the study: The United States, Italy and Spain provided the acute and convalescent COVID-19 samples. T cells, B-cell-depleted T cells, or PBMCs provided the cDNA or gDNA that served as material.

This CDR3 is built from 14 residues. The germline V gene has CDR1 SGHVS and CDR2 FQNEAQ. Trimming left V 1 base short and J 1 base short, with 6 bases between. This clone was found once. As handled by the study authors: Estimated nucleated cell counts came from reference gene primer amplification. Assay used: immunoSEQ multiplex PCR; TCRdb lists only in-frame clones, some missing. V, J and clone size derive from that table, while D and trimming were established from the DNA sequence. The top ten hold 9.5% to 13% of the sample, which has approximately 180,000 clones, 75% to 90% seen once. This chain uses TRBV7-8 with TRBJ2-3; no clear D. Sequencing was done on a sample of peripheral blood. The source of this sequence is a human donor with active or convalescent COVID-19. The donor label of this sample is uncertain. The CDR3 coding sequence is TGTGCCAGCAGCTTAGGATCAGGCACAGATACGCAGTATTTT. This codes for CASSLGSGTDTQYF.